This TCR beta chain derives from a study of cytomegalovirus exposure and HLA in healthy donors. Study-level information: Early release data held 85 million or so unique TCRs from HLA-typed donors. General observations from the study: Earlier analysis found most TCR beta V segments productive about 90% or about 30% of the time. Compared with the roughly 730-donor mean, an Asian-associated ancestry cluster reportedly had fewer N-insertions, according to a later analysis. Most TCR sequences were rare, but some public TCRs occurred in many donors.

The study ran its PCR with 60 Vbeta and 13 Jbeta primers. Sequenced by immunoSEQ multiplex PCR; TCRdb stores in-frame clones only, minus some. The data show approximately 160,000 clones, more than 70% seen once. Germline trimming cut 5 bases from V and 3 bases from J; bases unmatched to any gene: 4. The CDR3 has 15 amino acids. Germline V gene sequence: CDR1 SGHTA, CDR2 FQGTGA. Regarding this clone: Its cognate antigen is unknown.

This sequence joins TRBV7-3 and TRBJ2-5, with 12 bases matching TRBD2. This TCR was sampled from a male donor in good health and CMV-seronegative. What was sequenced was PBMCs. The CDR3 spells CASSLASGGEETQYF. CDR3 DNA: TGTGCCAGCAGCCTGGCTAGCGGGGGGGAAGAGACCCAGTACTTC.